This passage covers 14 T cell receptor beta chains from one sample sequenced in a study of T cell changes during pregnancy in multiple sclerosis. Profiling relied on immunoSEQ multiplex PCR, and the TCRdb table lists in-frame clones only, not all of them. The profile shows tens of thousands of clones, 90% of them singletons. This material consisted of peripheral blood, taken in the third trimester of pregnancy. These receptors came from a female donor in good health, enrolled as a control in a pregnancy study.

This chain connects TRBV7-3 to TRBJ2-6; D might be TRBD2 (6 bases). With 2 bases removed from V and 2 bases from J, the gap between germline ends came to 7 bases. This CDR3 spans 15 amino acids. Per the germline V gene, CDR1 is SGHTA and CDR2 is FQGTGA. CDR3 DNA: TGTGCCAGCAGCTTAGGGGGGACTGGGGCCAACGTCCTGACTTTC. Amino acid sequence: CASSLGGTGANVLTF.

This clone occurred once. The rearrangement joins TRBV9 to TRBJ1-2; D is possibly TRBD1 (6 bases). The length of the CDR3 is 15 residues. Germline V lookup: CDR1 SGDLS, CDR2 YYNGEE. Trimming took 4 bases from V and 1 from J, leaving 14 bases between them. The CDR3 DNA sequence: TGTGCCAGCAGCACTATACGGACAGATAACTATGGCTACACCTTC. It codes for CASSTIRTDNYGYTF.

V usage is TRBV5-1 and J usage is TRBJ2-5; no clear D gene. CDR3 length equals 13 residues. Trimming removed 4 bases at V and 5 bases at J, with 12 bases between. The germline gives CDR1 SGHRS, CDR2 YFSETQ. The CDR3 spells CASSDGVGETQYF. The CDR3 DNA is TGCGCCAGCAGCGATGGAGTCGGGGAGACCCAGTACTTC.

The J gene is TRBJ1-4, the V gene TRBV5-6; D not certain. This CDR3 is 15 amino acids long. Germline V CDR1 and CDR2: SGHDT, YYEEEE. Trimming cost V 4 bases and J 3 bases, with 13 bases left between them. CDR3 nucleotides: TGTGCCAGCAGCCCTGGCCGGGAGTCTAATGAAAAACTGTTTTTT. It is translated as CASSPGRESNEKLFF. The full variable domain, its missing parts supplied by reference TRBV5-6 and TRBJ1-4, is DAGVTQSPTHLIKTRGQQVTLRCSPKSGHDTVSWYQQALGQGPQFIFQYYEEEERQRGNFPDRFSGHQFPNYSSELNVNALLLGDSALYLCASSPGRESNEKLFFGSGTQLSVL.

The chain combines TRBV9 with TRBJ2-5; 8 bases line up with TRBD2. The J segment lost 0 bases and the V segment lost 2 bases, leaving 6 bases of the junction unmatched. There are 16 residues in the CDR3. From germline, CDR1 is SGDLS and CDR2 YYNGEE. The CDR3 is CASSVSPGGHQETQYF. The CDR3, as DNA: TGTGCCAGCAGCGTGAGCCCGGGGGGGCACCAAGAGACCCAGTACTTC.

The V call is TRBV27, the J call TRBJ1-2, with D perhaps TRBD1 (6 bases). This CDR3 spans 13 amino acids. CDR1 MNHEY and CDR2 SMNVEV come from the germline V gene (reference sequence). V was cut by 5 bases and J by 3 bases, with 10 bases left in between. CDR3 sequence reads: CASSATGYYGYTF. The CDR3 coding sequence is TGTGCCAGCAGTGCCACAGGGTACTATGGCTACACCTTC.

The V and J genes are TRBV6-1 and TRBJ1-1; TRBD1 agrees at 8 bases. CDR3 size: 14 residues. CDR1 and CDR2 (germline): MNHNS, SASEGT. V shed 2 bases, J shed 7 bases, and the junction held 6 bases outside the gene matches. CDR3 DNA sequence: TGTGCCAGCAGTGAAATCAGGGGGCAAAGTGAAGCTTTCTTT. Its protein is CASSEIRGQSEAFF.

The rearrangement links TRBV7-3 to TRBJ2-1, with D unclear. Germline V lookup: CDR1 SGHTA, CDR2 FQGTGA. Deletions cut 5 bases from V and 8 bases from J, with 13 bases between. The CDR3 sequence is 13 residues long. The DNA of the CDR3 is TGTGCCAGCAGCCCCTTTGCGGTGGATGAGCAGTTCTTC. Translation gives CASSPFAVDEQFF.

V usage is TRBV5-1 and J usage is TRBJ2-7, with D possibly TRBD1 on 5 matching bases. V lost 4 bases to trimming and J lost 1 base, with 15 bases between them. This CDR3 has 15 amino acids. CDR1 and CDR2 (germline): SGHRS, YFSETQ. CDR3 nucleotide sequence: TGCGCCAGCAGCCCGTTGGACACCCTTTCCTACGAGCAGTACTTC. Translation: CASSPLDTLSYEQYF.

This clone was observed once. The V gene is TRBV7-2, the J gene TRBJ2-1, with D possibly matching TRBD1 (6 bases). The V gene's germline CDR1 is SGHTA and CDR2 FQGNSA. This CDR3 has 15 residues. Trimming took 4 bases from V and 4 from J, leaving 14 bases between them. CDR3 DNA: TGTGCCAGCAGCTCCAGACAGGCGTGGTACAATGAGCAGTTCTTC. It translates to CASSSRQAWYNEQFF.

The chain recombines TRBV2 with TRBJ2-7; D possibly corresponds to TRBD1 (6 bases). Germline V gene data show CDR1 as SNHLY and CDR2 as FYNNEI. CDR3 length equals 13 residues. V dropped 8 bases and J dropped 3 bases, with 14 bases sitting between them. The CDR3 sequence: CASRPDSYYEQYF. CDR3 sequence (DNA): TGTGCCAGCCGACCGGACAGCTACTACGAGCAGTACTTC.

J is TRBJ1-3 and V is TRBV4-2; TRBD1 matches at 8 bases. Germline values: CDR1 LGHNA, CDR2 YNFKEQ. The CDR3 loop spans 14 amino acids. The V segment lost 4 bases and the J segment 2 bases; nucleotides outside the gene matches: 1. The CDR3 loop is CASSPGGPGNTIYF. CDR3 coding DNA: TGTGCCAGCAGCCCAGGGGGCCCTGGAAACACCATATATTTT.

The chain has TRBV5-6 and TRBJ2-7; a weak D match, TRBD2 (6 bases). CDR1 is SGHDT and CDR2 is YYEEEE in the germline V gene. This CDR3 has 13 amino acids. V was trimmed by 0 bases and J by 5 bases, leaving 9 bases between them. The CDR3 loop reads CASSLGQRDEQYF. Written as DNA, the CDR3 is TGTGCCAGCAGCTTGGGGCAGCGGGACGAGCAGTACTTC.

The count of this clone is one. The chain is built from TRBV20-1 and TRBJ1-1; D is uncertain. CDR3 length equals 11 residues. Trimming left V 0 bases short and J 7 bases short, with 6 bases between. Germline assignment: CDR1 DFQATT and CDR2 SNEGSKA (reference sequence). This chain's CDR3 is CSARDESEAFF. The DNA for the CDR3 is TGCAGTGCTAGAGATGAGAGTGAAGCTTTCTTT.